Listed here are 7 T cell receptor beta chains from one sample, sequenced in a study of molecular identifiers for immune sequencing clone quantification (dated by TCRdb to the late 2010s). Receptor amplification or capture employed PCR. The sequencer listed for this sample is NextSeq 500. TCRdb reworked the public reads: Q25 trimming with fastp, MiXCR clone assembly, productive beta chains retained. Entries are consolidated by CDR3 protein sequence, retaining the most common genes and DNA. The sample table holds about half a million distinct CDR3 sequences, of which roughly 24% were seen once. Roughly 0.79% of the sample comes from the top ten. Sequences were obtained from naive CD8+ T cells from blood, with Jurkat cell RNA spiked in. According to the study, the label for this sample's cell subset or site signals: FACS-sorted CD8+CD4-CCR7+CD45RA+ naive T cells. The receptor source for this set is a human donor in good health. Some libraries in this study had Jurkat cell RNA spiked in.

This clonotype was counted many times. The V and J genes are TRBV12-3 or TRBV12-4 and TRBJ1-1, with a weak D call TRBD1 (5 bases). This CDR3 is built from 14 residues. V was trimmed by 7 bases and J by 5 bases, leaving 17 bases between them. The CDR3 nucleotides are TGTGCCAGCATCTTTTGGGGCAAGGATACTGAAGCTTTCTTT. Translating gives CASIFWGKDTEAFF.

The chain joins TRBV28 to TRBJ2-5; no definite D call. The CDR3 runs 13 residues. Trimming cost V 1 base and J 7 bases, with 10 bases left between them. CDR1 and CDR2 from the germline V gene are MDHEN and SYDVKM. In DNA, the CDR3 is TGTGCCAGCAGTTTATCTTTTGTGGTGACCCAGTACTTC. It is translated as CASSLSFVVTQYF.

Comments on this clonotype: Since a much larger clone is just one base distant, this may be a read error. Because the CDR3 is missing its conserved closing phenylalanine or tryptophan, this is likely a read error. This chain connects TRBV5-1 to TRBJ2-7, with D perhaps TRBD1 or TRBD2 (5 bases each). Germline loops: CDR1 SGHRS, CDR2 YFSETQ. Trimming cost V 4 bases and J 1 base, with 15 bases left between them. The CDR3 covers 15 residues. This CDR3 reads CASSPTAGRSYEQYY. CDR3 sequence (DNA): TGCGCCAGCAGCCCCACTGCAGGGAGATCCTACGAGCAGTACTAC.

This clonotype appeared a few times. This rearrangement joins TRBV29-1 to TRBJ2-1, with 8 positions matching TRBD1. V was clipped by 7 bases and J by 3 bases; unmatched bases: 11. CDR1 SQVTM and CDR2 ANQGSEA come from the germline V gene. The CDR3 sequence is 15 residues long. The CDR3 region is CSAYQGAGDYNEQFF. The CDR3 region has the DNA TGCAGCGCCTATCAGGGGGCAGGGGACTACAATGAGCAGTTCTTC.

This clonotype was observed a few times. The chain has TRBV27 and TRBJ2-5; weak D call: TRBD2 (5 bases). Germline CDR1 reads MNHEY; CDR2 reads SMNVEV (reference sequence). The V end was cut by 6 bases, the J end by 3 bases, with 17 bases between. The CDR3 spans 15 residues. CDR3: CASRGILDPKETQYF. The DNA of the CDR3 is TGTGCCAGCAGGGGGATACTAGATCCCAAAGAGACCCAGTACTTC.

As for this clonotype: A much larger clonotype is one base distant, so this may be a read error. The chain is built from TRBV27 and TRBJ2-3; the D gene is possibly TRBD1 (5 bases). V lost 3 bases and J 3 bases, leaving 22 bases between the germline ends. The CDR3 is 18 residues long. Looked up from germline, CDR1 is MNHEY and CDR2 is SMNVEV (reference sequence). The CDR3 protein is CASSFTPPPGPRTDTQYF. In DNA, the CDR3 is TGTGCCAGCAGTTTCACACCCCCCCCAGGGCCAAGAACAGATACGCAGTATTTT.

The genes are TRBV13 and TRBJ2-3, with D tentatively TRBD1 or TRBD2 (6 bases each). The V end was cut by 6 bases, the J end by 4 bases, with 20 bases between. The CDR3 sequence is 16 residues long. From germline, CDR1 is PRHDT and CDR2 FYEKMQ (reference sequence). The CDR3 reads CASRALRGGGADTQYF. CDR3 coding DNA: TGTGCCAGCAGAGCCCTGAGAGGGGGAGGCGCAGATACGCAGTATTTT.